One TCR beta chain is described in this entry. Its antigen remains unknown. With 60 Vbeta and 13 Jbeta primers, the PCR was carried out. The method was immunoSEQ multiplex PCR; TCRdb's version includes in-frame clones alone and lacks a portion of them. This table lists roughly 190,000 clones. The germline V gene has CDR1 SGHRS and CDR2 YFSETQ. V dropped 4 bases and J dropped 2; count of bases not matched to a gene: 4. There are 15 residues in the CDR3. The sample comes from a study of cytomegalovirus exposure and HLA in healthy donors. Study results and caveats: Specificity for CMV antigens was confirmed in vitro for a few of the CMV-associated chains. Relative to equally common others, HLA-associated TCR beta chains showed greater clonal expansion in a later analysis. As a later analysis showed, several of the most significant clusters appeared to be linked to common viral pathogens.

Input material: PBMCs. The chain uses TRBV5-1 and TRBJ2-1; 9 bases are a match to TRBD2. This receptor was identified in a young woman in good health and CMV-seropositive. CDR3 bases: TGCGCCAGCAGCGTGCTAGCGGGAACCTACAATGAGCAGTTCTTC. Translation gives CASSVLAGTYNEQFF.